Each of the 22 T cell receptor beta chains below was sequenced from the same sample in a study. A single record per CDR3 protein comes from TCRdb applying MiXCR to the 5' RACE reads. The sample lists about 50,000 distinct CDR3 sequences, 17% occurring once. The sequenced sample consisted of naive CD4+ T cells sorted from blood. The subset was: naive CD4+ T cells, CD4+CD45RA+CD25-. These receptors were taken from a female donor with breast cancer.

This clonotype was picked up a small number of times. CDR3 region: CASSNYTKGGNQPQHF. Written as DNA, the CDR3 is TGTGCCAGCAGCAATTACACAAAAGGGGGCAATCAGCCCCAGCATTTT. This chain uses TRBV21-1 with TRBJ1-5; the table's D call, TRBD1, has no DNA check behind it. TRBV21-1 is marked as a pseudogene. This CDR3 contains 16 residues.

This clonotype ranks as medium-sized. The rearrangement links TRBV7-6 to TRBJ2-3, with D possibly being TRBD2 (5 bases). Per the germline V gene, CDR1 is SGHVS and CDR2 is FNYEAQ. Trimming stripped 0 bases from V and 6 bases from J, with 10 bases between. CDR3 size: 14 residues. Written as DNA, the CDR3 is TGTGCCAGCAGCTTAGCCGGAGTAGCGGATACGCAGTATTTT. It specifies CASSLAGVADTQYF.

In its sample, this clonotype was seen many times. CDR3 loop: CATTLGLAGLQETQYF. CDR3 nucleotide sequence: TGTGCCACCACCTTAGGACTAGCGGGGCTCCAAGAGACCCAGTACTTC. The chain joins TRBV15 to TRBJ2-5, with 12 positions matching TRBD2. V was pared by 7 bases and J by 1 base, with 7 bases of the junction left unmatched. The germline V gene encodes CDR1 LNHNV and CDR2 YYDKDF (reference sequence). This CDR3 spans 16 amino acids. The full variable domain, with the rest looked up from reference TRBV15 and TRBJ2-5, is DAMVIQNPRYQVTQFGKPVTLSCSQTLNHNVMYWYQQKSSQAPKLLFHYYDKDFNNEADTPDNFQSRRPNTSFCFLDIRSPGLGDTAMYLCATTLGLAGLQETQYFGPGTRLLVL.

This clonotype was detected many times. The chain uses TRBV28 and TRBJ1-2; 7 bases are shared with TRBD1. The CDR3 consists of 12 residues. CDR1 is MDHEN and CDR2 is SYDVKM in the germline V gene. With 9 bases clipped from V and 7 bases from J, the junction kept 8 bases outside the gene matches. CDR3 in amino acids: CASSDRERGYTF. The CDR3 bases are TGTGCCAGTTCAGACAGGGAGCGTGGCTACACCTTC.

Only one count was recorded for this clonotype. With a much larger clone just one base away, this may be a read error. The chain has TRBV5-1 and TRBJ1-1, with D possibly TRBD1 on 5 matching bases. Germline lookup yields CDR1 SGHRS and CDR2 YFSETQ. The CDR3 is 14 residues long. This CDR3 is CASSPQTENTEACF. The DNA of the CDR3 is TGCGCCAGCAGCCCACAGACAGAGAACACTGAAGCTTGCTTT.

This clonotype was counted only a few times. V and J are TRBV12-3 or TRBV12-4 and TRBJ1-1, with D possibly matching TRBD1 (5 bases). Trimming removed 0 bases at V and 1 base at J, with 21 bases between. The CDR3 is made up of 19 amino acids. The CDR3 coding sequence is TGTGCCAGCAGTTTAGCCGTGGTTCGTAGTCAAAGGGGGAACACTGAAGCTTTCTTT. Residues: CASSLAVVRSQRGNTEAFF.

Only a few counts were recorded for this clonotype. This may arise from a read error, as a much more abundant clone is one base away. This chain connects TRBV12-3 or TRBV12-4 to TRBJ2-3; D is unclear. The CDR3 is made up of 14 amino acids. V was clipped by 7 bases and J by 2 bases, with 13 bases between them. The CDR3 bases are TGTGCCAGCACCCTCGGACGGATCACAGATACGCAGTATTTT. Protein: CASTLGRITDTQYF.

The CDR3 region is CASSAGSVTEAFF. DNA of the CDR3: TGTGCCAGCTCTGCAGGGTCGGTCACTGAAGCTTTCTTT. The chain carries TRBV2 and TRBJ1-1, with D tentatively TRBD1 (5 bases). The germline CDR1 and CDR2 sequences are SNHLY and FYNNEI. Trimming left V 8 bases short and J 4 bases short, with 14 bases between. The CDR3 spans 13 residues.

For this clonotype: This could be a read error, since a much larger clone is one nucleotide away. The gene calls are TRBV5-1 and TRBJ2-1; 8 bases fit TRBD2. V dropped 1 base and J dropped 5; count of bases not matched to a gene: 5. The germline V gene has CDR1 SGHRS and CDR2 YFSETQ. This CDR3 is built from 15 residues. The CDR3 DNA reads TGCGCCAGCAGCTTGAGGATTAGCGGGAACAATGAGCAGTTCTTC. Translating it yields CASSLRISGNNEQFF.

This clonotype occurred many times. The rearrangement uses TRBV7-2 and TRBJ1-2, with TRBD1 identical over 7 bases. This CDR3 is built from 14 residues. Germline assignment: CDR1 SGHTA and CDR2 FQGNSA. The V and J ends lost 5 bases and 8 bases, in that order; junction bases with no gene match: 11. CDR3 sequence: CASSTPGQLWGYTF. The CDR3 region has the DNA TGTGCCAGCAGCACGCCGGGACAGCTATGGGGCTACACCTTC.

CDR3 protein: CASSPLSAEQYF. As DNA, the CDR3 is TGTGCCAGCTCACCACTTTCGGCCGAGCAGTACTTC. This rearrangement joins TRBV18 to TRBJ2-7; D uncertain. V lost 1 base and J lost 6, with 7 bases in between. The germline CDR1 and CDR2 sequences are KGHSH and LQKENI. This CDR3 contains 12 residues.

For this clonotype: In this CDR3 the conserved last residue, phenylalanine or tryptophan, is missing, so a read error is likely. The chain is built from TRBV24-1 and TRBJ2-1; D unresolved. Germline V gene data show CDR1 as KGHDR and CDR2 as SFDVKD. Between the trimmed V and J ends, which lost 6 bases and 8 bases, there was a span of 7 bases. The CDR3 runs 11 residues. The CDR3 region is CATSLGDEQFL. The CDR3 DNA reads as TGTGCCACCAGTCTTGGCGATGAGCAGTTCCTC.

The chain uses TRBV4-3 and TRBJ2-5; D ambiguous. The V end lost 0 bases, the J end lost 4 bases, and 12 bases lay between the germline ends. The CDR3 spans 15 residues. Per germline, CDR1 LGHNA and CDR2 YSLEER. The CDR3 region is CASSQDSRVGETQYF. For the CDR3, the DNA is TGCGCCAGCAGCCAAGATAGCCGGGTTGGAGAGACCCAGTACTTC.

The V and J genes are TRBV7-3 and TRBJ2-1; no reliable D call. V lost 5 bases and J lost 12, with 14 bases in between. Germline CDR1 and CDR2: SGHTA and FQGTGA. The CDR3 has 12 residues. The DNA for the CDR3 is TGTGCCAGCAGCCCACCTTCTGGGGTGCAGTTCTTC. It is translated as CASSPPSGVQFF.

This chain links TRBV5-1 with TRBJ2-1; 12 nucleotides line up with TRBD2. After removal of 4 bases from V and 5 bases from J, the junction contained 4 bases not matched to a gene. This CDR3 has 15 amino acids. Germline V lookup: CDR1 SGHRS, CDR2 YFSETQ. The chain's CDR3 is CASSRLAGADNEQFF. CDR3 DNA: TGCGCCAGCAGCCGACTAGCGGGAGCGGACAATGAGCAGTTCTTC.

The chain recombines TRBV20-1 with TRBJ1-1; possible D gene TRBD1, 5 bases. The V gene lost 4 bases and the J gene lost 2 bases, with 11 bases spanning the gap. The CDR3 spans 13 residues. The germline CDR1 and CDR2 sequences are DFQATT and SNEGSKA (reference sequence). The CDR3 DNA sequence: TGCAGTGCTATCCGGACATTCAACACTGAAGCTTTCTTT. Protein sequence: CSAIRTFNTEAFF.

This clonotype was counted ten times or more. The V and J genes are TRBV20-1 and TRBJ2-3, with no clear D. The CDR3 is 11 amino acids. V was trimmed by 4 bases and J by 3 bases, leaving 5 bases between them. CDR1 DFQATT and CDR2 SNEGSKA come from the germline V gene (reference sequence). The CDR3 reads CSATPTDTQYF. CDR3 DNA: TGCAGTGCTACTCCTACAGATACGCAGTATTTT.

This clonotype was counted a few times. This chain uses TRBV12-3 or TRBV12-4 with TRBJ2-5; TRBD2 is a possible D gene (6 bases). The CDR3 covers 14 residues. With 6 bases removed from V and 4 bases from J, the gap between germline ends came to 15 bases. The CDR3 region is CASSPAVGRETQYF. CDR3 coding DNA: TGTGCCAGCAGCCCGGCCGTCGGGAGAGAGACCCAGTACTTC.

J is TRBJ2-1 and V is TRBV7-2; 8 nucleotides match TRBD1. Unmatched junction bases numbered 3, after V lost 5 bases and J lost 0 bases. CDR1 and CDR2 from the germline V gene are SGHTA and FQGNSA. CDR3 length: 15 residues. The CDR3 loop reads CASSNDRGSYNEQFF. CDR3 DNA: TGTGCCAGCAGCAATGACAGGGGCTCCTACAATGAGCAGTTCTTC.

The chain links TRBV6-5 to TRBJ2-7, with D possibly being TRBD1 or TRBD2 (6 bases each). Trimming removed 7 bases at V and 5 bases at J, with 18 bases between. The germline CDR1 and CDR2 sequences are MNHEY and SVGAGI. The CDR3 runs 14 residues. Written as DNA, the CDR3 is TGTGCCAGCAATAGACGGGGGCCATCTGACGAGCAGTACTTC. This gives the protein CASNRRGPSDEQYF.

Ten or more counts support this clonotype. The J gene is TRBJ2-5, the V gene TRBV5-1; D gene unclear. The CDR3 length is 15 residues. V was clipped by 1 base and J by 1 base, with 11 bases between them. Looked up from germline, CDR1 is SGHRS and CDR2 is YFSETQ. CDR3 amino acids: CASSLSRRIQETQYF. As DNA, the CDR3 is TGCGCCAGCAGCTTGAGCAGACGGATCCAAGAGACCCAGTACTTC.

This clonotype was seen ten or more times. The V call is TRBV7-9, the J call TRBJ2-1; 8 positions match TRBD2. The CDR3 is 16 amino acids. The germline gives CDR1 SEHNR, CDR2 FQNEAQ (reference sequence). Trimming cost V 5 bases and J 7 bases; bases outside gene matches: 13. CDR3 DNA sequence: TGTGCCAGCAGCCTCTCCGCTAGCGGGTGGGCGAATGAGCAGTTCTTC. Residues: CASSLSASGWANEQFF. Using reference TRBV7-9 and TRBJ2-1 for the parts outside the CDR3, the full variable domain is DTGVSQNPRHKITKRGQNVTFRCDPISEHNRLYWYRQTLGQGPEFLTYFQNEAQLEKSRLLSDRFSAERPKGSFSTLEIQRTEQGDSAMYLCASSLSASGWANEQFFGPGTRLTVL.